The 10 T cell receptor beta chains below all came from one sample that was sequenced in a study of blood T cell repertoires in COVID-19 (dated by TCRdb to the early 2020s). The library was made by the immunoSEQ multiplex PCR assay. TCRdb holds this immuneACCESS table with in-frame rearrangements only. Some clones are missing; in checked studies, unresolved V genes explain under half, and the rest has no known cause. The sample table lists 300,000 to 350,000 clones, around 90% of them with a count of one. The ten largest clones represent nearly 7% of the sample. Input material: peripheral blood. Every receptor here comes from a woman in her twenties or thirties with COVID-19, enrolled during active disease.

The chain has TRBV7-2 and TRBJ2-7; D gene ambiguous. The CDR3 is 15 residues long. Germline V gene sequence: CDR1 SGHTA, CDR2 FQGNSA. Between the trimmed V and J ends, which lost 0 bases and 2 bases, there was a span of 11 bases. CDR3 loop: CASSLALAVTYEQYF. The CDR3 nucleotides are TGTGCCAGCAGCTTAGCGCTGGCCGTAACCTACGAGCAGTACTTC.

About this clone: The sample carries other DNA sequences with the same CDR3. The chain joins TRBV30 to TRBJ1-5, with 7 bases aligning to TRBD1. Germline-derived CDR1 and CDR2 are GTSNPN and SVGIG (reference sequence). CDR3 length equals 13 residues. J lost 7 bases, V lost 1 base, and 4 bases had no gene match. CDR3 in DNA: TGTGCCTGGAGTGAACAGGGGCGGCAGCCCCAGCATTTT. Translated: CAWSEQGRQPQHF.

This clone was counted a few times. The chain is built from TRBV20-1 and TRBJ2-1, with TRBD2 matching over 7 bases. The length of the CDR3 is 10 residues. The germline CDR1 and CDR2 sequences are DFQATT and SNEGSKA (reference sequence). The CDR3 spells CVVGGNEQFF. In DNA form, the CDR3 reads TGCGTTGTGGGGGGGAATGAGCAGTTCTTC.

V usage is TRBV19 and J usage is TRBJ2-7; the D is unclear. Between the trimmed V and J ends, which lost 3 bases and 6 bases, there was a span of 15 bases. The CDR3 has 14 residues. In germline, CDR1 is LNHDA, CDR2 SQIVND (reference sequence). This CDR3 reads CASSIRSRPLEQYF. The CDR3, as DNA: TGTGCCAGTAGTATCAGGTCCAGACCCCTCGAGCAGTACTTC.

The genes are TRBV20-1 and TRBJ1-5; perhaps TRBD1 as D (5 bases). The CDR3 sequence is 14 residues long. The V end lost 3 bases, the J end lost 6 bases, and 15 bases lay between the germline ends. CDR1 is DFQATT, CDR2 SNEGSKA, per germline (reference sequence). CDR3 loop: CSASGGGDFQPQHF. The DNA for the CDR3 is TGCAGTGCTAGTGGTGGTGGGGACTTTCAGCCCCAGCATTTT.

The chain is built from TRBV10-2 and TRBJ2-5; 8 bases line up with TRBD2. CDR1 and CDR2 (germline): WSHSY, SAAADI. V was pared by 4 bases and J by 0 bases, with 7 bases of the junction left unmatched. This CDR3 has 16 residues. CDR3 region: CASSGTAGANQETQYF. CDR3 DNA sequence: TGCGCCAGCAGTGGGACAGCGGGAGCCAACCAAGAGACCCAGTACTTC.

The genes are TRBV3-1 (or the pseudogene TRBV3-2) and TRBJ2-7, with 9 nucleotides matching TRBD2. The junction had 16 bases not matched to a gene; V was cut back by 3 bases and J by 4 bases. The CDR3 sequence is 18 residues long. Germline V CDR1 and CDR2: LGHDT, YNNKEL (reference sequence). The CDR3 reads CASSQKYRGAGGPYEQYF. CDR3 DNA sequence: TGTGCCAGCAGCCAGAAATATAGAGGGGCGGGAGGGCCGTACGAGCAGTACTTC.

This chain links TRBV24-1 with TRBJ2-3; D uncertain. CDR1 is KGHDR and CDR2 is SFDVKD in the germline V gene. V lost 0 bases and J 0 bases, leaving 6 bases between the germline ends. The CDR3 runs 15 residues. The CDR3 reads CATSDLRVSTDTQYF. The CDR3 coding sequence is TGTGCCACCAGTGATTTGCGAGTTAGCACAGATACGCAGTATTTT.

V and J are TRBV18 and TRBJ1-3, with D tentatively TRBD1 (5 bases). Germline CDR1 reads KGHSH; CDR2 reads LQKENI. The V end lost 1 base, the J end lost 1 base, and 8 bases lay between the germline ends. This CDR3 comprises 15 residues. CDR3 loop: CASSPQGYSGNTIYF. CDR3 DNA: TGTGCCAGCTCACCACAGGGGTATTCTGGAAACACCATATATTTT.

The rearrangement joins TRBV4-2 to TRBJ2-7; TRBD2 matches 8 bases. Germline loops: CDR1 LGHNA, CDR2 YNFKEQ. The CDR3 loop spans 16 amino acids. The V and J ends lost 0 bases and 4 bases, in that order; junction bases with no gene match: 8. This chain's CDR3 is CASSQDPGTSGYEQYF. CDR3 nucleotide sequence: TGTGCCAGCAGCCAAGATCCCGGGACTAGTGGGTACGAGCAGTACTTC.